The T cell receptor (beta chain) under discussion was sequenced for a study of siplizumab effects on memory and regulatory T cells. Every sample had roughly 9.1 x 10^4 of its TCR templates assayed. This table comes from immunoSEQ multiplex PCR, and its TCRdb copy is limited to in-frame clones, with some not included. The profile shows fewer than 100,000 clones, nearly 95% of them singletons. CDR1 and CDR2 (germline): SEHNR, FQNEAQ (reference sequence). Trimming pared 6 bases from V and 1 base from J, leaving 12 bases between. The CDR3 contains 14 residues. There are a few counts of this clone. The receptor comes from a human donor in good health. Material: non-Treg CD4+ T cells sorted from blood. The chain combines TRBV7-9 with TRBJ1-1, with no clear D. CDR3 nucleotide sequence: TGTGCCAGCAGAGGTCGGGTAAGGAACACTGAAGCTTTCTTT. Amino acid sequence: CASRGRVRNTEAFF.